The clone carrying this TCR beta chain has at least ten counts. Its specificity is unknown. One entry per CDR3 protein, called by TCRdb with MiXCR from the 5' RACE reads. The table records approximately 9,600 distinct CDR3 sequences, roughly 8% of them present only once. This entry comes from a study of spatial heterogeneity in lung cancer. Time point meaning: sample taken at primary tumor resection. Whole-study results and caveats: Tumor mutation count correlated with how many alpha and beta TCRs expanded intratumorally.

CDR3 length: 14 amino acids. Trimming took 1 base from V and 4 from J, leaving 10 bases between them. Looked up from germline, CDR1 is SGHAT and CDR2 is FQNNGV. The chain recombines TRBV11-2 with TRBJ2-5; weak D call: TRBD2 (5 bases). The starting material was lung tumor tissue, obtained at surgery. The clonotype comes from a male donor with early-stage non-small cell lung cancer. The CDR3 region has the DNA TGTGCCAGCAGCTTAGCTGGGAGCGGAGAGACCCAGTACTTC. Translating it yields CASSLAGSGETQYF.